This is a list of T cell receptor beta chains from one sample in a study of neurological immune-mediated disorders. TCRdb passed the 5' RACE reads through MiXCR, listing each CDR3 protein once. Altogether roughly 32,000 distinct CDR3 sequences are present, 5.5% to 7% being singletons, with the ten largest covering around 2.1%. Sequenced material: CD4+ T cells from blood. The receptors were sampled from a woman aged 50 to 60 in good health. Both conserved end residues are part of each CDR3. D genes are given only for firm matches. The listing skips clone size in some rows; elsewhere it reads once, few, many or a size class.

D gene: -
clone size: many
J gene: TRBJ2-3
V gene: TRBV12-3/TRBV12-4
CDR3 DNA: TGTGCCAGCAGTTTCGACAGCAAAAATACAGATACGCAGTATTTT
CDR3 protein: CASSFDSKNTDTQYF

D gene: -
clone size: many
J gene: TRBJ1-1
V gene: TRBV5-4
CDR3 DNA: TGTGCCAGCAGCCTGGTGGGACCGTTGAACACTGAAGCTTTCTTT
CDR3 protein: CASSLVGPLNTEAFF

D gene: TRBD2
clone size: medium-sized
J gene: TRBJ2-7
V gene: TRBV28
CDR3 DNA: TGTGCCAGCAGTTTCACCCCAGGGACTAGCGGGGTCTCCTACGAGCAGTACTTC
CDR3 protein: CASSFTPGTSGVSYEQYF

D gene: -
clone size: many
J gene: TRBJ2-7
V gene: TRBV28
CDR3 DNA: TGTGCCAGCAGTTCAGCTATCTTCGAGCAGTACTTC
CDR3 protein: CASSSAIFEQYF

D gene: -
clone size: many
J gene: TRBJ2-2
V gene: TRBV7-2
CDR3 DNA: TGTGCCAGCAGCTTACCCGACTACACCGGGGAGCTGTTTTTT
CDR3 protein: CASSLPDYTGELFF

D gene: TRBD2
clone size: many
J gene: TRBJ2-7
V gene: TRBV5-1
CDR3 DNA: TGCGCCAGCAGCTTGGAATCTAGCGGCTCCTACGAGCAGTACTTC
CDR3 protein: CASSLESSGSYEQYF

D gene: TRBD1
clone size: many
J gene: TRBJ2-3
V gene: TRBV5-1
CDR3 DNA: TGCGCCAGCAGCTCCTCGGACAGGACAGGCACAGATACGCAGTATTTT
CDR3 protein: CASSSSDRTGTDTQYF

D gene: TRBD2
clone size: many
J gene: TRBJ2-7
V gene: TRBV7-9
CDR3 DNA: TGTGCCAGCAGCTTAGGGCACAAGACTAGCGGGAGGGCTGAAACGTACGAGCAGTACTTC
CDR3 protein: CASSLGHKTSGRAETYEQYF

D gene: -
clone size: many
J gene: TRBJ2-7
V gene: TRBV28
CDR3 DNA: TGTGCCAGCAGTACTTTGACACCCTACGAGCAGTACTTC
CDR3 protein: CASSTLTPYEQYF

D gene: -
clone size: many
J gene: TRBJ1-4
V gene: TRBV28
CDR3 DNA: TGTGCCAGCAGTTTACAGGGCGCGACTAATGAAAAACTGTTTTTT
CDR3 protein: CASSLQGATNEKLFF

D gene: TRBD1
clone size: many
J gene: TRBJ2-7
V gene: TRBV29-1
CDR3 DNA: TGCAGCGTTTCGACAGGGGCGTCCTACGAGCAGTACTTC
CDR3 protein: CSVSTGASYEQYF

D gene: -
clone size: -
J gene: TRBJ2-1
V gene: TRBV29-1
CDR3 DNA: TGCAGCGTTGCATACAATGAGCAGTTCTTC
CDR3 protein: CSVAYNEQFF

D gene: -
clone size: few
J gene: TRBJ2-7
V gene: TRBV27
CDR3 DNA: TGTGCCAGCAGTTTATCAATACCCCTGGCGGGTTTCTCCTACGAGCAGTACTTC
CDR3 protein: CASSLSIPLAGFSYEQYF

D gene: -
clone size: many
J gene: TRBJ1-1
V gene: TRBV28
CDR3 DNA: TGTGCCAGCAGTACCACCGGACAGCCAGTCGGAGCTTTCTTT
CDR3 protein: CASSTTGQPVGAFF

D gene: -
clone size: many
J gene: TRBJ2-6
V gene: TRBV29-1
CDR3 DNA: TGCAGCGTTCGGCCGGCTGGGGCCAACGTCCTGACTTTC
CDR3 protein: CSVRPAGANVLTF

D gene: -
clone size: many
J gene: TRBJ2-7
V gene: TRBV15
CDR3 DNA: TGTGCCACCGGAGAGGTGTGGTCCTACGAGCAGTACTTC
CDR3 protein: CATGEVWSYEQYF

D gene: TRBD2
clone size: many
J gene: TRBJ2-5
V gene: TRBV5-1
CDR3 DNA: TGCGCCAGCGACCTAGCGGGGAAACAAGAGACCCAGTACTTC
CDR3 protein: CASDLAGKQETQYF

D gene: TRBD1
clone size: many
J gene: TRBJ2-5
V gene: TRBV7-2
CDR3 DNA: TGTGCCAGCAGCTTAGCCGGGACAGAGGAAGAGACCCAGTACTTC
CDR3 protein: CASSLAGTEEETQYF

D gene: -
clone size: many
J gene: TRBJ1-2
V gene: TRBV4-3
CDR3 DNA: TGCGCCAGCAGCCAAGAGACAGCTCGCCTGGCTGGCTACACCTTC
CDR3 protein: CASSQETARLAGYTF

D gene: -
clone size: many
J gene: TRBJ1-6
V gene: TRBV10-2
CDR3 DNA: TGCGCCAGCAGTGAGATAGACAATAATTCACCCCTCCACTTT
CDR3 protein: CASSEIDNNSPLHF

D gene: TRBD1
clone size: few
J gene: TRBJ1-1
V gene: TRBV10-2
CDR3 DNA: TGCGCCAGCAGCAGACAGGGTGCGGGCACTGAAGCTTTCTTT
CDR3 protein: CASSRQGAGTEAFF

D gene: TRBD1
clone size: many
J gene: TRBJ2-1
V gene: TRBV24-1
CDR3 DNA: TGTGCCACCAGTGACTGGACAGGGGGCGTCGACAATGAGCAGTTCTTC
CDR3 protein: CATSDWTGGVDNEQFF

D gene: TRBD2
clone size: many
J gene: TRBJ2-3
V gene: TRBV20-1
CDR3 DNA: TGCAGTGCAACCGGGACTAGCGGGAGCCGTCCTACAGATACGCAGTATTTT
CDR3 protein: CSATGTSGSRPTDTQYF

D gene: -
clone size: many
J gene: TRBJ1-4
V gene: TRBV7-2
CDR3 DNA: TGTGCCAGCAGCTTAGTCAGCTCAGGTTCAACTAATGAAAAACTGTTTTTT
CDR3 protein: CASSLVSSGSTNEKLFF

D gene: -
clone size: medium-sized
J gene: TRBJ2-1
V gene: TRBV5-1
CDR3 DNA: TGCGCCAGCAGCTTGGACGGGACCTCCTACAATGAGCAGTTCTTC
CDR3 protein: CASSLDGTSYNEQFF

D gene: -
clone size: few
J gene: TRBJ2-7
V gene: TRBV7-9
CDR3 DNA: TGTGCCAGCGGCGACTTGTACGAGCAGTACTTC
CDR3 protein: CASGDLYEQYF

D gene: -
clone size: -
J gene: TRBJ2-7
V gene: TRBV11-2
CDR3 DNA: TGTGCCAGCAGCGCGGGACTGTATGGCTACGAGCAGTACTTC
CDR3 protein: CASSAGLYGYEQYF

D gene: -
clone size: many
J gene: TRBJ1-6
V gene: TRBV5-1
CDR3 DNA: TGCGCCAGCTGCGCCGGGACTACTAATTCACCCCTCCACTTT
CDR3 protein: CASCAGTTNSPLHF

D gene: -
clone size: many
J gene: TRBJ2-1
V gene: TRBV20-1
CDR3 DNA: TGCAGTGCTAGAGGGTTCAACAATGAGCAGTTCTTC
CDR3 protein: CSARGFNNEQFF

D gene: TRBD1
clone size: medium-sized
J gene: TRBJ1-1
V gene: TRBV10-3
CDR3 DNA: TGTGCCATCAGTGAAAAAGGGGGCGACACTGAAGCTTTCTTT
CDR3 protein: CAISEKGGDTEAFF

D gene: -
clone size: many
J gene: TRBJ1-2
V gene: TRBV4-2
CDR3 DNA: TGTGCCAGCAGCCAAGATGTTGTGAACTATGGCTACACCTTC
CDR3 protein: CASSQDVVNYGYTF

D gene: TRBD2
clone size: many
J gene: TRBJ2-3
V gene: TRBV6-5
CDR3 DNA: TGTGCCAGCAGTTACTCTCGGGGGGTCGGCACAGATACGCAGTATTTT
CDR3 protein: CASSYSRGVGTDTQYF

D gene: -
clone size: many
J gene: TRBJ2-1
V gene: TRBV20-1
CDR3 DNA: TGCAGTGCTAGTCGCAGCGGCGCCTACAATGAGCAGTTCTTC
CDR3 protein: CSASRSGAYNEQFF

D gene: -
clone size: few
J gene: TRBJ1-1
V gene: TRBV7-2
CDR3 DNA: TGTGCCAGCAGCTCACAGGTCACTGAAGCTTTCTTT
CDR3 protein: CASSSQVTEAFF

D gene: TRBD1
clone size: many
J gene: TRBJ1-3
V gene: TRBV5-1
CDR3 DNA: TGCGCCAGCAGCCGAGGGGACAGGGGTCGGAGCTCTGGAAACACCATATATTTT
CDR3 protein: CASSRGDRGRSSGNTIYF

D gene: TRBD1
clone size: many
J gene: TRBJ2-2
V gene: TRBV6-6
CDR3 DNA: TGTGCCAGCAGCCCTCCGGGACAGGGGCGCACCGGGGAGCTGTTTTTT
CDR3 protein: CASSPPGQGRTGELFF

D gene: TRBD1
clone size: many
J gene: TRBJ1-2
V gene: TRBV20-1
CDR3 DNA: TGCAGTGCCCCCCCAGGGACAGATGGCTACACCTTC
CDR3 protein: CSAPPGTDGYTF

D gene: -
clone size: many
J gene: TRBJ2-6
V gene: TRBV20-1
CDR3 DNA: TGCAGTGCTAGAGATGTGCAAGGACACCTCTCTGGGGCCAACGTCCTGACTTTC
CDR3 protein: CSARDVQGHLSGANVLTF

D gene: TRBD1
clone size: many
J gene: TRBJ2-4
V gene: TRBV7-2
CDR3 DNA: TGTGCCAGCAGCTCCCAGGGGGCAGGGGAAAACATTCAGTACTTC
CDR3 protein: CASSSQGAGENIQYF

D gene: -
clone size: many
J gene: TRBJ2-5
V gene: TRBV4-2
CDR3 DNA: TGTGCCAGCAGCCAGGCGACCGAAGAGACCCAGTACTTC
CDR3 protein: CASSQATEETQYF

D gene: -
clone size: many
J gene: TRBJ1-2
V gene: TRBV11-2
CDR3 DNA: TGTGCCAGCAGCTTAGAACCAGCCACTAACTATGGCTACACCTTC
CDR3 protein: CASSLEPATNYGYTF

D gene: -
clone size: medium-sized
J gene: TRBJ1-1
V gene: TRBV12-3/TRBV12-4
CDR3 DNA: TGTGCCAGCCTGACAGACTTAAACACTGAAGCTTTCTTT
CDR3 protein: CASLTDLNTEAFF

D gene: TRBD2
clone size: many
J gene: TRBJ2-1
V gene: TRBV20-1
CDR3 DNA: TGCAGTGCTAGCGACTATGAAGGGTCCGGGACTAGCGCAGACAATGAGCAGTTCTTC
CDR3 protein: CSASDYEGSGTSADNEQFF